Presented here are 24 T cell receptor beta chains from one specimen sequenced in a study of cytomegalovirus exposure and HLA in healthy donors (dated 2017 in TCRdb). Libraries were constructed by the immunoSEQ multiplex PCR assay. For the multiplex PCR, a mixture combining 60 forward primers for TCR Vbeta segments and 13 reverse primers for TCR Jbeta segments was used. TCRdb limited this immuneACCESS table to in-frame rearrangements with V and J called. A share of clones is missing; checked studies link under half to unresolved V genes, and the rest is unexplained. This sample holds more than 150,000 clones; 76% were observed only once. In total, the top ten clones hold about 2.5% of the sample. Input material: PBMCs. These receptor sequences come from a woman between 25 and 40 years old in good health and CMV-seropositive.

The chain recombines TRBV7-8 with TRBJ1-6; maybe TRBD1 (5 bases). With 5 bases removed from V and 4 bases from J, the gap between germline ends came to 9 bases. CDR3 length equals 14 residues. CDR1 is SGHVS and CDR2 is FQNEAQ in the germline V gene. The chain's CDR3 is CASSQDTYNSPLHF. The CDR3 bases are TGTGCCAGCAGCCAGGACACGTATAATTCACCCCTCCACTTT.

This sequence joins TRBV11-2 and TRBJ1-4; the D is unclear. The length of the CDR3 is 14 residues. CDR1 and CDR2 (germline): SGHAT, FQNNGV. Trimming left V 1 base short and J 8 bases short, with 11 bases between. In DNA, the CDR3 is TGTGCCAGCAGCTTAGCGGCGGGCTCGGAAAAACTGTTTTTT. Translated: CASSLAAGSEKLFF.

The V gene is TRBV6-6, the J gene TRBJ1-5; TRBD1 agrees at 9 bases. This CDR3 spans 16 amino acids. Germline CDR1 reads MNHNY; CDR2 reads SVGAGI (reference sequence). Germline trimming cut 3 bases from V and 5 bases from J; bases unmatched to any gene: 8. Written as DNA, the CDR3 is TGTGCCAGCAGTTATCCACAGGGGGCAGGCGATCAGCCCCAGCATTTT. The encoded protein is CASSYPQGAGDQPQHF.

The CDR3 loop reads CASSLFTKRSYEQYF. The CDR3 nucleotides are TGTGCCAGCAGTTTATTCACCAAACGGTCCTACGAGCAGTACTTC. V gene TRBV28 combines with J gene TRBJ2-7; D not resolved. Between the trimmed V and J ends, which lost 1 base and 1 base, there was a span of 11 bases. The V gene's germline CDR1 is MDHEN and CDR2 SYDVKM. This CDR3 is built from 15 residues.

The chain employs TRBV15 and TRBJ2-7, with 7 bases aligning to TRBD1. The V segment lost 0 bases and the J segment 4 bases; nucleotides outside the gene matches: 9. The CDR3 loop spans 16 amino acids. The germline CDR1 and CDR2 sequences are LNHNV and YYDKDF (reference sequence). Here the CDR3 reads CATSRDRGTAKYEQYF. CDR3 coding DNA: TGTGCCACCAGCAGAGATAGGGGGACAGCGAAATACGAGCAGTACTTC.

This clone was seen a handful of times. The chain links TRBV4-1 to TRBJ2-1, with 10 bases identical to TRBD2. CDR3 length: 14 amino acids. The ends lost 6 bases at V and 2 bases at J; junction bases unmatched: 1. Germline CDR1 MGHRA, CDR2 YSYEKL. This CDR3 reads CASSLAGAYNEQFF. Written as DNA, the CDR3 is TGCGCCAGCAGTCTAGCGGGGGCCTACAATGAGCAGTTCTTC.

This clone was counted a single time. The V gene is TRBV11-3, the J gene TRBJ1-2; tentative D call: TRBD1 (6 bases). V dropped 5 bases and J dropped 6 bases, with 25 bases sitting between them. This CDR3 contains 17 residues. Germline loops: CDR1 SGHNT, CDR2 YENEEA. CDR3 nucleotide sequence: TGTGCCAGCAGCGCACTCACTCGCTTGGACAGCGGGGATGGCTACACCTTC. Translation gives CASSALTRLDSGDGYTF.

The genes are TRBV19 and TRBJ1-1; 9 bases match TRBD1. V shed 4 bases, J shed 8 bases, and the junction held 8 bases outside the gene matches. The germline V gene has CDR1 LNHDA and CDR2 SQIVND (reference sequence). The CDR3 loop spans 14 amino acids. The CDR3 sequence: CASSTRQGVMEAFF. CDR3 sequence (DNA): TGTGCCAGTAGTACAAGACAGGGGGTGATGGAAGCTTTCTTT.

V gene TRBV11-3 combines with J gene TRBJ2-7, with D possibly being TRBD2 (6 bases). The germline V and J ends were trimmed by 5 bases and 5 bases, with 16 bases remaining between them. This CDR3 region has 14 residues. Germline V gene data show CDR1 as SGHNT and CDR2 as YENEEA. This chain's CDR3 is CASSPGGAWDEQYF. CDR3 DNA sequence: TGTGCCAGCAGCCCCGGCGGGGCCTGGGACGAGCAGTACTTC.

The chain has TRBV7-2 and TRBJ2-1, with D tentatively TRBD2 (5 bases). The V end was cut by 5 bases, the J end by 10 bases, with 15 bases between. The CDR3 sequence is 13 residues long. Germline CDR1 and CDR2: SGHTA and FQGNSA. The CDR3 nucleotides read TGTGCCAGCAGCCCGAGGGCCGGCGAGGAGCAGTTCTTC. Protein sequence: CASSPRAGEEQFF.

The rearrangement uses TRBV29-1 and TRBJ2-7, with D perhaps TRBD1 (6 bases). The CDR3 has 12 residues. The germline V gene has CDR1 SQVTM and CDR2 ANQGSEA. Trimming took 7 bases from V and 7 from J, leaving 17 bases between them. The CDR3 DNA sequence: TGCAGCGGGGTAACAGGGTACATGGAGCAGTACTTC. It encodes CSGVTGYMEQYF.

The chain joins TRBV6-1 to TRBJ2-1; 10 nucleotides match TRBD2. This CDR3 contains 12 residues. V was clipped by 4 bases and J by 13 bases; unmatched bases: 4. Germline assignment: CDR1 MNHNS and CDR2 SASEGT. The CDR3 spells CASSVAGGRQFF. The CDR3 nucleotides are TGTGCCAGCAGTGTAGCGGGGGGACGTCAGTTCTTC.

Only a few counts were recorded for this clone. The chain has TRBV2 and TRBJ2-5; a possible D gene is TRBD2 (6 bases). V lost 1 base and J 2 bases, leaving 17 bases between the germline ends. The CDR3 is 17 amino acids. Germline-derived CDR1 and CDR2 are SNHLY and FYNNEI. CDR3 region: CASSEGLRSGGQETQYF. CDR3 coding DNA: TGTGCCAGCAGTGAAGGACTCAGGTCCGGGGGTCAAGAGACCCAGTACTTC.

In DNA form, the CDR3 reads TGTGCCAGCAGTTACCCCGGGGTCTATGGCTACACCTTC. Translated, it gives CASSYPGVYGYTF. The V and J genes are TRBV6-6 and TRBJ1-2; D call uncertain. From germline, CDR1 is MNHNY and CDR2 SVGAGI (reference sequence). V lost 2 bases to trimming and J lost 4 bases, with 8 bases between them. CDR3 length: 13 amino acids.

The chain employs TRBV7-2 and TRBJ2-3, with 12 bases identical to TRBD2. Trimming removed 5 bases from V and 4 bases from J; junction bases left unmatched: 7. This CDR3 comprises 16 residues. CDR1 is SGHTA, CDR2 FQGNSA, per germline. The CDR3 loop is CASSLRLAGEADTQYF. Written as DNA, the CDR3 is TGTGCCAGCAGCCTCAGACTAGCGGGGGAAGCAGATACGCAGTATTTT.

The rearrangement joins TRBV11-3 to TRBJ2-7; D remains unclear. V shed 4 bases and J shed 7 bases, with 8 bases lying between them. CDR3 size: 11 residues. CDR1 SGHNT and CDR2 YENEEA come from the germline V gene. CDR3 sequence (DNA): TGTGCCAGCAGCTCTAGTAGGGAGCAGTACTTC. Residues: CASSSSREQYF.

Only a few counts were recorded for this clone. This chain connects TRBV7-9 to TRBJ1-1; 8 bases agree with TRBD1. CDR1 and CDR2 (germline): SEHNR, FQNEAQ (reference sequence). The CDR3 is made up of 12 amino acids. The trim removed 4 bases at V and 10 bases at J, leaving 5 bases unmatched. The CDR3 bases are TGTGCCAGCAGCTCCACAGGGGGAAGAGCTTTCTTT. It translates to CASSSTGGRAFF.

The chain recombines TRBV19 with TRBJ2-1; tentative D call: TRBD1 (6 bases). Deletions cut 3 bases from V and 2 bases from J, with 11 bases between. The V gene's germline CDR1 is LNHDA and CDR2 SQIVND (reference sequence). The CDR3 length is 15 residues. Here the CDR3 reads CASSIPQGAYNEQFF. CDR3 nucleotide sequence: TGTGCCAGTAGTATCCCACAGGGCGCCTACAATGAGCAGTTCTTC.

J is TRBJ1-1 and V is TRBV27; D perhaps matches TRBD1 (5 bases). From germline, CDR1 is MNHEY and CDR2 SMNVEV (reference sequence). The CDR3 runs to 15 residues. V dropped 0 bases and J dropped 4 bases, with 12 bases sitting between them. Here the CDR3 DNA reads TGTGCCAGCAGTTTATCTCGCTTAAGGGGCACTGAAGCTTTCTTT. Protein: CASSLSRLRGTEAFF.

This chain links TRBV19 with TRBJ1-1; 7 bases are a match to TRBD1. From germline, CDR1 is LNHDA and CDR2 SQIVND (reference sequence). Unmatched junction bases numbered 5, after V lost 6 bases and J lost 4 bases. This CDR3 region has 13 residues. DNA of the CDR3: TGTGCCAGTAGATTGAGGGGGCCCACTGAAGCTTTCTTT. Its translation is CASRLRGPTEAFF.

The J gene is TRBJ2-5, the V gene TRBV30; tentative D call: TRBD2 (6 bases). CDR3 length: 14 residues. Germline lookup yields CDR1 GTSNPN and CDR2 SVGIG (reference sequence). Deletions cut 1 base from V and 3 bases from J, with 12 bases between. The CDR3 region has the DNA TGTGCCTGGAGTGGGGGCGGGGTAGAAGAGACCCAGTACTTC. This translates into CAWSGGGVEETQYF.

The chain uses TRBV19 and TRBJ1-5, with 8 bases lining up with TRBD1. Germline V gene sequence: CDR1 LNHDA, CDR2 SQIVND (reference sequence). V was clipped by 0 bases and J by 3 bases; unmatched bases: 4. The CDR3 covers 16 residues. CDR3 DNA sequence: TGTGCCAGTAGTATAGAGCAGGGGGCGGACAATCAGCCCCAGCATTTT. This encodes CASSIEQGADNQPQHF.

This clone was recorded once. This rearrangement joins TRBV19 to TRBJ2-3; 7 bases are a match to TRBD2. Germline loops: CDR1 LNHDA, CDR2 SQIVND (reference sequence). This CDR3 has 16 amino acids. The trim removed 1 base at V and 4 bases at J, leaving 8 bases unmatched. DNA for the CDR3: TGTGCCAGTAGTATAGCGCCTAGCGGTCCTCCAGATACGCAGTATTTT. This sequence encodes CASSIAPSGPPDTQYF.

V gene TRBV6-4 combines with J gene TRBJ2-2; a possible D gene is TRBD2 (5 bases). The CDR3 contains 13 residues. The germline V gene has CDR1 MRHNA and CDR2 SNTAGT. V lost 8 bases and J lost 3, with 10 bases in between. In nucleotides, the CDR3 is TGTGCCAGCTCTCCGGGGTACACCGGGGAGCTGTTTTTT. This encodes CASSPGYTGELFF.